One and the same sample provided the 15 T cell receptor beta chains below, sequenced in a study of CD4+ T cells in melanoma (dated by TCRdb to the early 2020s). Libraries came from the immunoSEQ multiplex PCR assay. TCRdb carries this immuneACCESS record with in-frame sequences only. Its versions omit some clonotypes, under half of them owing to an unresolved V gene in the studies checked, with the rest unexplained. Present in this sample are around 100,000 clones, 80% to 95% of which were seen just once. 2.5% to 3.5% of the sample belongs to the ten largest clones. Material: peripheral blood. The receptors were gathered from a human donor with melanoma.

Only one count was recorded for this clone. V and J are TRBV5-1 and TRBJ2-3; D call uncertain. CDR1 and CDR2 from the germline V gene are SGHRS and YFSETQ. There are 14 residues in the CDR3. V was trimmed by 2 bases and J by 5 bases, leaving 12 bases between them. CDR3 bases: TGCGCCAGCAGCTTAGCTGGGCCCAGAGATACGCAGTATTTT. The encoded protein is CASSLAGPRDTQYF.

The rearrangement uses TRBV25-1 and TRBJ2-5, with 7 nucleotides matching TRBD2. CDR1 is MGHDK, CDR2 SYGVNS, per germline. Trimming at V came to 4 bases and at J to 4 bases, leaving 9 bases not matched to a gene. The CDR3 spans 15 residues. CDR3 in amino acids: CASSGTTSPGETQYF. The CDR3 bases are TGTGCCAGCAGTGGAACGACTAGCCCGGGAGAGACCCAGTACTTC.

This clone has just a few counts. This sequence joins TRBV19 and TRBJ1-2, with D possibly TRBD1 on 5 matching bases. Looked up from germline, CDR1 is LNHDA and CDR2 is SQIVND (reference sequence). Trimming removed 7 bases at V and 6 bases at J, with 12 bases between. There are 12 residues in the CDR3. The CDR3 is CASTGDWDGYTF. The CDR3 DNA sequence: TGTGCCAGTACTGGGGACTGGGATGGCTACACCTTC.

The chain joins TRBV7-2 to TRBJ2-3, with 7 nucleotides matching TRBD2. With V trimmed by 5 bases and J by 2 bases, 4 bases remained unmatched. There are 14 residues in the CDR3. The germline gives CDR1 SGHTA, CDR2 FQGNSA. CDR3 residues: CASSLLAATDTQYF. CDR3 sequence (DNA): TGTGCCAGCAGCCTCCTAGCGGCCACAGATACGCAGTATTTT.

The chain uses TRBV18 and TRBJ1-5; 7 nucleotides align to TRBD1. The CDR3 spans 16 residues. V gave up 3 bases and J gave up 2 bases; unmatched junction bases: 7. CDR1 KGHSH and CDR2 LQKENI come from the germline V gene. The chain's CDR3 is CASSPPTGSRNQPQHF. In DNA, the CDR3 is TGTGCCAGCTCACCCCCGACAGGGTCCCGCAATCAGCCCCAGCATTTT.

The V gene is TRBV4-2, the J gene TRBJ2-7; D gene unclear. The CDR3 length is 12 residues. Germline CDR1 is LGHNA and CDR2 is YNFKEQ. V dropped 4 bases and J dropped 2 bases, with 6 bases sitting between them. The CDR3, as DNA: TGTGCCAGCAGCCGTAAACCCTACGAGCAGTACTTC. It translates to CASSRKPYEQYF.

The rearrangement joins TRBV4-2 to TRBJ2-7; the match to TRBD2 covers 10 bases. Germline values: CDR1 LGHNA, CDR2 YNFKEQ. Unmatched junction bases numbered 9, after V lost 0 bases and J lost 4 bases. CDR3 size: 17 residues. The CDR3 protein is CASSQDPSGRAGYEQYF. The CDR3 DNA reads as TGTGCCAGCAGCCAAGATCCGAGCGGGAGGGCCGGGTACGAGCAGTACTTC.

This chain connects TRBV5-4 to TRBJ1-2, with a weak D call TRBD1 (5 bases). The CDR3 runs 13 residues. Germline CDR1 is SGHNT and CDR2 is YYREEE (reference sequence). Trimming pared 4 bases from V and 3 bases from J, leaving 10 bases between. Here the CDR3 reads CASSPGLDYGYTF. The CDR3 region has the DNA TGTGCCAGCAGCCCGGGACTCGACTATGGCTACACCTTC.

This chain uses TRBV7-2 with TRBJ2-1; 7 bases are a match to TRBD2. CDR1 is SGHTA, CDR2 FQGNSA, per germline. The CDR3 spans 15 residues. With 5 bases clipped from V and 3 bases from J, the junction kept 7 bases outside the gene matches. In DNA form, the CDR3 reads TGTGCCAGCAGCGTCGTAGCGGGCGTCTACAATGAGCAGTTCTTC. The encoded protein is CASSVVAGVYNEQFF.

The genes are TRBV7-2 and TRBJ1-5; TRBD1 matches at 10 bases. CDR1 is SGHTA, CDR2 FQGNSA, per germline. V shed 6 bases and J 1 base; nucleotides not matched to a gene: 6. This CDR3 spans 16 amino acids. DNA for the CDR3: TGTGCCAGCAGAGGACAGGGGGGCCTGAGCAATCAGCCCCAGCATTTT. It is translated as CASRGQGGLSNQPQHF.

A word on this clone: Other nucleotide sequences in the sample specify the same CDR3. The chain is built from TRBV5-1 and TRBJ2-2, with D possibly TRBD2 on 6 matching bases. The CDR3 is 15 amino acids. The germline V gene has CDR1 SGHRS and CDR2 YFSETQ. V dropped 2 bases and J dropped 2 bases, with 10 bases sitting between them. CDR3 nucleotide sequence: TGCGCCAGCAGCTTTGGGGGAGGAAACACCGGGGAGCTGTTTTTT. This codes for CASSFGGGNTGELFF.

The sample holds a few counts of this clone. This rearrangement joins TRBV4-1 to TRBJ1-5; possible D gene TRBD1, 5 bases. This CDR3 spans 15 amino acids. Germline assignment: CDR1 MGHRA and CDR2 YSYEKL. V was clipped by 0 bases and J by 5 bases, with 11 bases between them. The CDR3 sequence: CASSQEGATHQPQHF. The CDR3 DNA reads as TGCGCCAGCAGCCAAGAAGGGGCGACCCATCAGCCCCAGCATTTT.

This chain uses TRBV5-1 with TRBJ2-2; TRBD1 is a possible D gene (5 bases). The germline gives CDR1 SGHRS, CDR2 YFSETQ. CDR3 length equals 13 residues. The germline V and J ends were trimmed by 3 bases and 3 bases, with 6 bases remaining between them. CDR3 amino acids: CASSSTDTGELFF. CDR3 sequence (DNA): TGCGCCAGCAGCTCGACAGACACCGGGGAGCTGTTTTTT. The full variable domain, with the rest looked up from reference TRBV5-1 and TRBJ2-2, is KAGVTQTPRYLIKTRGQQVTLSCSPISGHRSVSWYQQTPGQGLQFLFEYFSETQRNKGNFPGRFSGRQFSNSRSEMNVSTLELGDSALYLCASSSTDTGELFFGEGSRLTVL.

This clone was found a few times. V is TRBV6-5 and J is TRBJ1-2; possible D gene TRBD1, 5 bases. The germline V gene encodes CDR1 MNHEY and CDR2 SVGAGI. This CDR3 spans 12 amino acids. The V and J ends lost 7 bases and 7 bases respectively, with 13 bases between them. For the CDR3, the DNA is TGTGCCAGCATGGGGCGCGGGTTTGGCTACACCTTC. This encodes CASMGRGFGYTF.

The V call is TRBV4-3, the J call TRBJ2-3; 10 bases are a match to TRBD2. Germline CDR1 and CDR2: LGHNA and YSLEER. This CDR3 has 16 residues. J gave up 2 bases and V 4 bases, and 6 bases lay outside the gene matches. The CDR3 loop is CASSLRTSGFTDTQYF. The CDR3 region has the DNA TGCGCCAGCAGCCTCAGGACTAGCGGTTTCACAGATACGCAGTATTTT.